The next 21 T cell receptor beta chains were all read from a single sample in a study of cytomegalovirus exposure and HLA in healthy donors. The PCR was carried out with 60 Vbeta primers and 13 Jbeta primers. Measured with immunoSEQ multiplex PCR; TCRdb has only the in-frame clones, and not every one. The profile covers roughly 98,000 clones, with around 80% appearing a single time and roughly 9.8% taken by the ten largest. What was sequenced was PBMCs. All receptors derive from a man aged 18-30 years in good health and CMV-seropositive.

The V call is TRBV10-3, the J call TRBJ2-2; 8 nucleotides line up with TRBD1. CDR1 and CDR2 from the germline V gene are ENHRY and SYGVKD. CDR3 length: 14 amino acids. Losses at the gene ends were 11 bases for V and 2 bases for J; bases not matched to a gene: 7. CDR3 DNA sequence: TGTGCCGTCCCAGGGGGCCCTAACACCGGGGAGCTGTTTTTT. This gives the protein CAVPGGPNTGELFF.

Only one count was recorded for this clone. J is TRBJ1-1 and V is TRBV7-6, with 12 bases matching TRBD1. The germline gives CDR1 SGHVS, CDR2 FNYEAQ. The CDR3 is 16 residues long. Germline trimming cut 1 base from V and 4 bases from J; bases unmatched to any gene: 4. The CDR3 nucleotides read TGTGCCAGCAGCTTAGGGGGGACAGGGGGCGTCACTGAAGCTTTCTTT. Translating gives CASSLGGTGGVTEAFF.

As DNA, the CDR3 is TGTGCCATCAGTGAGTCGAGCGTAGGCGAGCAGTACTTC. Protein product: CAISESSVGEQYF. V and J are TRBV10-3 and TRBJ2-7; no clear D. V gave up 0 bases and J gave up 6 bases, with 9 bases separating them. The CDR3 covers 13 residues. CDR1 ENHRY and CDR2 SYGVKD come from the germline V gene.

The CDR3 region is CASSFAGTLNYGYTF. CDR3 nucleotides: TGTGCCAGCAGCTTTGCAGGAACCCTGAACTATGGCTACACCTTC. The chain carries TRBV7-9 and TRBJ1-2, with D hard to call. V was trimmed by 3 bases and J by 2 bases, leaving 13 bases between them. Looked up from germline, CDR1 is SEHNR and CDR2 is FQNEAQ (reference sequence). The CDR3 sequence is 15 residues long.

The chain links TRBV6-6 to TRBJ2-2; 9 nucleotides line up with TRBD2. The CDR3 length is 16 residues. The germline V gene has CDR1 MNHNY and CDR2 SVGAGI (reference sequence). V lost 4 bases and J lost 6; bases outside the gene matches: 9. Here the CDR3 reads CASSSRVAGAPGELFF. CDR3 coding DNA: TGTGCCAGCAGTTCCCGGGTAGCGGGGGCCCCCGGGGAGCTGTTTTTT.

The V gene is TRBV5-4, the J gene TRBJ1-6; 10 bases match TRBD1. Germline CDR1 is SGHNT and CDR2 is YYREEE (reference sequence). The CDR3 sequence is 14 residues long. V lost 3 bases to trimming and J lost 8 bases; unmatched junction nucleotides: 2. The CDR3 nucleotides read TGTGCCAGCAGCTCGGACAGGGGGGATTCACCCCTCCACTTT. The encoded protein is CASSSDRGDSPLHF.

V usage is TRBV6-1 and J usage is TRBJ1-5; 8 nucleotides line up with TRBD1. After removal of 7 bases from V and 3 bases from J, the junction contained 2 bases not matched to a gene. Germline V lookup: CDR1 MNHNS, CDR2 SASEGT. The CDR3 has 13 amino acids. CDR3 in DNA: TGTGCCAGCACGGACAGGGTCAATCAGCCCCAGCATTTT. This translates into CASTDRVNQPQHF.

This clone came up once. The V call is TRBV14, the J call TRBJ1-1, with 8 bases lining up with TRBD1. Germline loops: CDR1 SGHDN, CDR2 FVKESK. J lost 4 bases, V lost 5 bases, and 6 bases had no gene match. The CDR3 runs to 14 residues. The CDR3 nucleotides are TGTGCCAGCAGCGCCCGGGACAGGTTCACTGAAGCTTTCTTT. The encoded protein is CASSARDRFTEAFF. The variable domain in full, with the rest retrieved from reference TRBV14 and TRBJ1-1, is EAGVTQFPSHSVIEKGQTVTLRCDPISGHDNLYWYRRVMGKEIKFLLHFVKESKQDESGMPNNRFLAERTGGTYSTLKVQPAELEDSGVYFCASSARDRFTEAFFGQGTRLTVV.

Of note for this clone: At one boundary the junction diverges from the germline segment, which might be a read error. The rearrangement joins TRBV7-9 to TRBJ1-2; D unclear. In germline, CDR1 is SEHNR, CDR2 FQNEAQ (reference sequence). This CDR3 comprises 15 residues. CDR3 in amino acids: CPSSSPNDPNYGYTF. CDR3 DNA sequence: TGTCCCAGCAGCTCCCCGAACGATCCTAACTACGGCTACACCTTC.

This chain links TRBV4-2 with TRBJ2-7; 9 bases line up with TRBD1. This CDR3 is built from 14 residues. Trimming removed 3 bases from V and 4 bases from J; junction bases left unmatched: 4. Germline CDR1 and CDR2: LGHNA and YNFKEQ. The CDR3 protein is CASSQGQGTYEQYF. The CDR3 DNA reads as TGTGCCAGCAGCCAGGGACAGGGAACTTACGAGCAGTACTTC.

This clone was observed a handful of times. The chain carries TRBV7-6 and TRBJ2-5; TRBD2 agrees at 9 bases. The CDR3 contains 15 residues. Germline V lookup: CDR1 SGHVS, CDR2 FNYEAQ. Trimming removed 4 bases from V and 2 bases from J; junction bases left unmatched: 5. This chain's CDR3 is CASSSSGVSQETQYF. Written as DNA, the CDR3 is TGTGCCAGCAGCTCTAGCGGGGTTAGTCAAGAGACCCAGTACTTC.

This clone is a singleton in its sample. The gene calls are TRBV27 and TRBJ1-3; 7 positions agree with TRBD1. Germline assignment: CDR1 MNHEY and CDR2 SMNVEV (reference sequence). V shed 6 bases, J shed 0 bases, and the junction held 8 bases outside the gene matches. The CDR3 contains 16 residues. This CDR3 is CASSPRGQHSGNTIYF. CDR3 bases: TGTGCCAGCAGCCCGCGGGGACAGCACTCTGGAAACACCATATATTTT.

The rearrangement uses TRBV5-1 and TRBJ1-2; 9 bases are a match to TRBD1. The CDR3 extends over 15 amino acids. Germline V CDR1 and CDR2: SGHRS, YFSETQ. V lost 4 bases and J lost 4; bases outside the gene matches: 8. In nucleotides, the CDR3 is TGCGCCAGCAGCACCGGGACAGGGAATTCCTATGGCTACACCTTC. Encoded protein: CASSTGTGNSYGYTF.

This clone showed up just a few times. V is TRBV5-6 and J is TRBJ2-2; TRBD2 matches 14 bases. Germline loops: CDR1 SGHDT, CDR2 YYEEEE. The V segment lost 3 bases and the J segment 7 bases; nucleotides outside the gene matches: 8. The CDR3 loop spans 17 amino acids. The CDR3 DNA is TGTGCCAGCAGCTGGAGACTAGCGGGGGGGCCGGGCGGGGAGCTGTTTTTT. Protein sequence: CASSWRLAGGPGGELFF.

This clone was seen more than once but under ten times. The rearrangement uses TRBV30 and TRBJ1-2; D is unclear. This CDR3 spans 13 amino acids. Trimming cost V 0 bases and J 4 bases, with 9 bases left between them. Germline CDR1 and CDR2: GTSNPN and SVGIG (reference sequence). CDR3 DNA: TGTGCCTGGAGTGTAGAGCCGATCTATGGCTACACCTTC. It translates to CAWSVEPIYGYTF.

The gene calls are TRBV5-4 and TRBJ1-6; 8 nucleotides line up with TRBD1. The germline V gene encodes CDR1 SGHNT and CDR2 YYREEE (reference sequence). V lost 4 bases, J lost 5 bases, and 8 bases stayed unmatched. This CDR3 region has 16 residues. In nucleotides, the CDR3 is TGTGCCAGCAGCCCAGGACAGGGCAGGAATAATTCACCCCTCCACTTT. Its translation: CASSPGQGRNNSPLHF.

The chain combines TRBV19 with TRBJ2-2, with 7 positions matching TRBD1. The CDR3 runs to 14 residues. Losses at the gene ends were 7 bases for V and 7 bases for J; bases not matched to a gene: 9. Per the germline V gene, CDR1 is LNHDA and CDR2 is SQIVND (reference sequence). The CDR3 DNA is TGTGCCAGTACTAAGGGGGCGCAGGGCGGGGAGCTGTTTTTT. This encodes CASTKGAQGGELFF.

A few counts support this clone. The chain joins TRBV6-6 to TRBJ1-5; tentatively, D is TRBD1 (5 bases). Per germline, CDR1 MNHNY and CDR2 SVGAGI (reference sequence). This CDR3 contains 14 residues. Trimming cost V 2 bases and J 3 bases, with 8 bases left between them. CDR3 loop: CASSYRQINQPQHF. The CDR3 bases are TGTGCCAGCAGTTACCGACAGATCAATCAGCCCCAGCATTTT.

The CDR3 DNA reads TGTGCCAGCAGCCAGGAACTTCTAATGCCGGACACAGATGAAAAACTGTTTTTT. Residues: CASSQELLMPDTDEKLFF. The chain recombines TRBV4-2 with TRBJ1-4; D may be TRBD1 (5 bases). V shed 3 bases and J shed 6 bases, with 23 bases lying between them. Germline V gives CDR1 LGHNA, CDR2 YNFKEQ. CDR3 size: 18 residues.

A note on this clone: It is likely a read error, because the conserved phenylalanine at the end of the CDR3 is missing. It is unclear where the CDR3 begins or ends on the DNA, so no DNA is shown, and the CDR3 is as TCRdb lists it. The CDR3 sequence: CASSGGQSYPVL. This chain uses TRBV2 with TRBJ1-5; TRBD1 reflects the table's D call only, with no check against the DNA. CDR1 and CDR2 (germline): SNHLY, FYNNEI. Including both end residues, the CDR3 is 12 amino acids long.

This clone has only a few counts. V usage is TRBV5-4 and J usage is TRBJ1-1; TRBD1 matches 7 bases. The CDR3 has 15 amino acids. Germline V gene sequence: CDR1 SGHNT, CDR2 YYREEE (reference sequence). Losses at the gene ends were 9 bases for V and 0 bases for J; bases not matched to a gene: 11. The CDR3 sequence is CATFRGSSLNTEAFF. CDR3 nucleotide sequence: TGTGCCACCTTCAGGGGGAGCAGCTTGAACACTGAAGCTTTCTTT. Complete variable domain (other parts from reference TRBV5-4 and TRBJ1-1): ETGVTQSPTHLIKTRGQQVTLRCSSQSGHNTVSWYQQALGQGPQFIFQYYREEENGRGNFPPRFSGLQFPNYSSELNVNALELDDSALYLCATFRGSSLNTEAFFGQGTRLTVV.